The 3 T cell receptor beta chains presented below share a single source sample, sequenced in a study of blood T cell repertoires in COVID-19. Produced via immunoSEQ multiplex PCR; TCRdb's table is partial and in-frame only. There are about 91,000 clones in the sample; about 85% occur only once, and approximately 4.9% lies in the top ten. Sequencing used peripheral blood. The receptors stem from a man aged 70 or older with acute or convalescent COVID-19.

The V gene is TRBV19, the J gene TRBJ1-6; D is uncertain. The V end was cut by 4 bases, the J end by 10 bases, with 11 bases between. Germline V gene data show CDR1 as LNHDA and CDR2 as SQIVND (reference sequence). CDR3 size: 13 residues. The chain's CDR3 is CASSRAGNSPLHF. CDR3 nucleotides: TGTGCCAGTAGTAGGGCAGGAAACTCACCCCTCCACTTT.

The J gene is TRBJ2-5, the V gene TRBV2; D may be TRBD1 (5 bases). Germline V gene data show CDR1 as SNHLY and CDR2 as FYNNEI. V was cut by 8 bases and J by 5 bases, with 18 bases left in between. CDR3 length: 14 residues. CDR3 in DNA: TGTGCCAGCGGCCTTCGGTCTAGGGGTGAGACCCAGTACTTC. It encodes CASGLRSRGETQYF.

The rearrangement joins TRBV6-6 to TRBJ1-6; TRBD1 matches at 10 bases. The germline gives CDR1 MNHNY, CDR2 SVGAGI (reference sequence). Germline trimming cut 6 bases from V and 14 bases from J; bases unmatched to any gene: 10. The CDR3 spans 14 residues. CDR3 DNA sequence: TGTGCCAGCAGACCGGGACAGGGGATGGTAGCCCTCCACTTT. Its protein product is CASRPGQGMVALHF.